This TCR beta chain was retrieved from a study of blood T cells in healthy people across ages. CDR1 is DFQATT and CDR2 is SNEGSKA in the germline V gene (reference sequence). There are 13 residues in the CDR3. Between the trimmed V and J ends, which lost 5 bases and 5 bases, there was a span of 12 bases. Study-level points and caveats: There was no known CMV status for donors, so expanded clonotype changes were possibly confounded.

The second PCR ran roughly 7 to 12 cycles with a sample-barcoded 5' primer and J-beta primers. TCRdb passed the 5' RACE reads through MiXCR, listing each CDR3 protein once. The sample yields approximately 1,000,000 distinct CDR3 sequences, 45% seen once. Regarding this clonotype: The antigen is not known.

J is TRBJ1-4 and V is TRBV20-1; a possible D gene is TRBD1 (5 bases). The source of this sequence is a woman aged 60-70 years in good health. Material: blood. In DNA, the CDR3 is TGCAGTGCTCCGGGACGGCCGAATGAAAAACTGTTTTTT. As protein: CSAPGRPNEKLFF.